The 20 T cell receptor beta chains below come from one sample, sequenced in a study of T-cell reconstitution after alpha-beta-depleted transplantation in children. Preparation of the TCRbeta library involved a method that used unique molecular identifiers. TCRdb re-analysed the PCR reads in MiXCR, keeping a single row per CDR3 protein. The data show fewer than 350,000 distinct CDR3 sequences, around a tenth seen once. Sequenced here: peripheral blood, sampled 180 days after TCRalphabeta/CD19-depleted stem cell transplant. The receptor source for this set is a male patient under 10 years old who had a stem cell transplant for chronic granulomatous disease, so the T cells may come from the graft donor.

At least ten counts were recorded for this clonotype. The chain combines TRBV20-1 with TRBJ1-2; D possibly corresponds to TRBD1 (6 bases). The V gene's germline CDR1 is DFQATT and CDR2 SNEGSKA (reference sequence). V was pared by 0 bases and J by 4 bases, with 12 bases between. This CDR3 is 14 amino acids long. CDR3 amino acids: CSAREEGGSYGYTF. For the CDR3, the DNA is TGCAGTGCTAGAGAGGAGGGGGGCTCCTATGGCTACACCTTC.

This clonotype was seen many times. The DNA for the CDR3 is TGCAGCACTCAGCGGGAGGGGCTCCCACAAGAGACCCAGTACTTC. It codes for CSTQREGLPQETQYF. V usage is TRBV29-1 and J usage is TRBJ2-5; 10 nucleotides align to TRBD2. J lost 2 bases, V lost 8 bases, and 11 bases had no gene match. The germline V gene encodes CDR1 SQVTM and CDR2 ANQGSEA. The CDR3 covers 15 residues. Full variable domain (rest looked up from reference TRBV29-1 and TRBJ2-5): SAVISQKPSRDICQRGTSLTIQCQVDSQVTMMFWYRQQPGQSLTLIATANQGSEATYESGFVIDKFPISRPNLTFSTLTVSNMSPEDSSIYLCSTQREGLPQETQYFGPGTRLLVL.

This clonotype was observed at least ten times. V and J are TRBV5-1 and TRBJ2-1; 9 nucleotides match TRBD2. Germline V CDR1 and CDR2: SGHRS, YFSETQ. The ends lost 4 bases at V and 2 bases at J; junction bases unmatched: 7. This CDR3 region has 16 residues. Here the CDR3 reads CASSPWTSATYNEQFF. The CDR3 nucleotides read TGCGCCAGCAGCCCCTGGACTAGCGCTACCTACAATGAGCAGTTCTTC.

This clonotype has just a few counts. V is TRBV12-3 or TRBV12-4 and J is TRBJ1-2; D is ambiguous. This CDR3 is built from 15 residues. V lost 3 bases and J lost 8, with 19 bases in between. CDR3 amino acids: CASSFSEGRSRGYTF. In DNA form, the CDR3 reads TGTGCCAGCAGTTTTTCCGAAGGGCGGAGTCGCGGCTACACCTTC.

The table lists this clonotype with many counts. The chain joins TRBV30 to TRBJ2-3, with D perhaps TRBD2 (6 bases). Germline V gives CDR1 GTSNPN, CDR2 SVGIG (reference sequence). The CDR3 runs to 13 residues. The V end lost 8 bases, the J end lost 5 bases, and 17 bases lay between the germline ends. The CDR3 is CAARLVLGDTQYF. CDR3 nucleotides: TGTGCCGCCCGACTAGTCCTCGGAGATACGCAGTATTTT.

The table lists this clonotype with many counts. The genes are TRBV20-1 and TRBJ2-7; 9 nucleotides agree with TRBD2. Germline V gene lookup returns CDR1 DFQATT and CDR2 SNEGSKA (reference sequence). With V trimmed by 5 bases and J by 0 bases, 17 bases remained unmatched. This CDR3 has 18 amino acids. The CDR3 reads CSALQLASGTESSYEQYF. CDR3 nucleotide sequence: TGCAGTGCTCTCCAACTTGCTAGCGGGACCGAGAGCTCCTACGAGCAGTACTTC.

The sample holds many counts of this clonotype. V usage is TRBV5-6 and J usage is TRBJ2-7, with D possibly TRBD1 on 5 matching bases. Germline V gives CDR1 SGHDT, CDR2 YYEEEE. Trimming took off 2 bases at V and 5 bases at J, with 17 bases between the two ends. CDR3 length: 15 amino acids. The CDR3 bases are TGTGCCAGCAGCTTTACAGGAAGGACCTTCGACGAGCAGTACTTC. Translated, it gives CASSFTGRTFDEQYF.

The V gene is TRBV1, the J gene TRBJ2-1; TRBD2 is the table's D call and was not checked against the DNA. TRBV1 is a pseudogene segment. The CDR3 sequence is 16 residues long. The CDR3 reads CTSSQEVSGSLNEQFF. The CDR3 DNA follows: TGCACCAGCAGCCAAGAAGTAAGCGGGAGTTTGAATGAGCAGTTCTTC.

The table lists this clonotype with many counts. The chain joins TRBV5-1 to TRBJ2-1; D gene uncertain. Germline CDR1 is SGHRS and CDR2 is YFSETQ. V gave up 0 bases and J gave up 0 bases, with 10 bases separating them. The CDR3 spans 16 residues. CDR3 coding DNA: TGCGCCAGCAGCTTGGCCGGCGGACCCTCCTACAATGAGCAGTTCTTC. Translation gives CASSLAGGPSYNEQFF.

This clonotype was seen repeatedly, ten times or more. This chain connects TRBV29-1 to TRBJ2-3, with 11 bases lining up with TRBD2. The trim removed 6 bases at V and 6 bases at J, leaving 17 bases unmatched. The CDR3 length is 17 residues. In germline, CDR1 is SQVTM, CDR2 ANQGSEA. The CDR3 spells CSVGTSGGDSLMDTQYF. The DNA of the CDR3 is TGCAGCGTCGGAACTAGCGGGGGCGACTCCCTGATGGATACGCAGTATTTT.

This chain joins TRBV7-8 and TRBJ2-7; D is possibly TRBD2 (7 bases). CDR1 and CDR2 (germline): SGHVS, FQNEAQ. The ends were cut back, 6 bases at V and 3 bases at J, with 18 bases in the middle. This CDR3 region has 15 residues. CDR3 sequence reads: CASSLSGTSFYEQYF. CDR3 nucleotides: TGTGCCAGCAGTTTAAGCGGGACATCCTTCTACGAGCAGTACTTC. Filled out from reference TRBV7-8 and TRBJ2-7, the complete variable domain reads GAGVSQSPRYKVAKRGQDVALRCDPISGHVSLFWYQQALGQGPEFLTYFQNEAQLDKSGLPSDRFFAERPEGSVSTLKIQRTQQEDSAVYLCASSLSGTSFYEQYFGPGTRLTVT.

The chain carries TRBV20-1 and TRBJ2-2, with 11 bases matching TRBD2. With V trimmed by 3 bases and J by 6 bases, 9 bases remained unmatched. This CDR3 has 16 residues. CDR1 is DFQATT, CDR2 SNEGSKA, per germline (reference sequence). The CDR3 loop reads CSARGPSGGMAGELFF. The CDR3 DNA follows: TGCAGTGCTAGGGGTCCTAGCGGGGGGATGGCCGGGGAGCTGTTTTTT.

This clonotype was counted at least ten times. CDR3 in DNA: TGCGCCAGCAGCTTCAAGGGCCCACCCCAAGGCGAGCAGTACTTC. This sequence encodes CASSFKGPPQGEQYF. The chain couples TRBV5-1 to TRBJ2-7; D gene uncertain. Trimming took off 2 bases at V and 6 bases at J, with 18 bases between the two ends. CDR1 and CDR2 from the germline V gene are SGHRS and YFSETQ. The CDR3 contains 15 residues.

At least ten counts were recorded for this clonotype. The chain carries TRBV20-1 and TRBJ2-1; no firm D call. Germline-derived CDR1 and CDR2 are DFQATT and SNEGSKA (reference sequence). V gave up 1 base and J gave up 7 bases, with 8 bases separating them. The CDR3 is 12 amino acids. Written as DNA, the CDR3 is TGCAGTGCTAGAGTAGTGGGGAATGAGCAGTTCTTC. The encoded protein is CSARVVGNEQFF.

This clonotype appeared many times. The chain links TRBV6-2 or TRBV6-3 to TRBJ1-5, with D perhaps matching TRBD1 (5 bases). Germline CDR1 and CDR2: MNHEY and SVGEGT. This CDR3 has 16 residues. V was pared by 1 base and J by 2 bases, with 12 bases between. This CDR3 reads CASSYYRSRGNQPQHF. CDR3 DNA sequence: TGTGCCAGCAGTTACTATCGGTCCAGGGGCAATCAGCCCCAGCATTTT.

Concerning this clonotype itself: This may stem from a read error, because a much larger clone lies one nucleotide away. This chain's CDR3 is CASSQRLKSYLVDTGLEEPYF. The CDR3 DNA follows: TGTGCCAGCAGCCAAAGGTTGAAATCTTACCTTGTGGACACGGGACTAGAAGAGCCGTACTTC. V gene TRBV16 combines with J gene TRBJ2-7; 8 bases agree with TRBD2. The CDR3 has 21 amino acids. Germline V lookup: CDR1 KGHSY, CDR2 FQNENV.

This clonotype was seen repeatedly, ten times or more. The rearrangement links TRBV5-1 to TRBJ1-3, with D maybe TRBD1 (5 bases). CDR3 length: 14 amino acids. Per the germline V gene, CDR1 is SGHRS and CDR2 is YFSETQ. V was clipped by 1 base and J by 4 bases, with 9 bases between them. This CDR3 is CASSLRGTGNTIYF. CDR3 bases: TGCGCCAGCAGCTTGAGGGGAACCGGAAACACCATATATTTT.

This clonotype has a count of ten or more. The chain links TRBV27 to TRBJ2-2; D uncertain. This CDR3 spans 16 amino acids. With 4 bases removed from V and 5 bases from J, the gap between germline ends came to 17 bases. CDR1 MNHEY and CDR2 SMNVEV come from the germline V gene (reference sequence). The CDR3 reads CASSSGRLTETGELFF. The CDR3 coding sequence is TGTGCCAGCAGTTCGGGCAGGCTAACAGAGACCGGGGAGCTGTTTTTT.

This clonotype was counted a few times. The chain's CDR3 is CASSLALQVQETQYF. CDR3 nucleotides: TGTGCCAGCAGCTTGGCGTTGCAGGTCCAAGAGACCCAGTACTTC. The V call is TRBV5-6, the J call TRBJ2-5; D ambiguous. V lost 0 bases, J lost 1 base, and 10 bases lay in between. The CDR3 extends over 15 amino acids. Germline-derived CDR1 and CDR2 are SGHDT and YYEEEE.

This clonotype was recorded at least ten times. The rearrangement uses TRBV9 and TRBJ2-2; D is perhaps TRBD2 (5 bases). The V end lost 0 bases, the J end lost 2 bases, and 20 bases lay between the germline ends. The CDR3 covers 19 residues. Germline V CDR1 and CDR2: SGDLS, YYNGEE. The chain's CDR3 is CASSVAKASFLTNTGELFF. Here the CDR3 DNA reads TGTGCCAGCAGCGTAGCTAAGGCTAGCTTTTTGACCAACACCGGGGAGCTGTTTTTT.